This paragraph covers one T cell receptor beta chain sequence. As yet, its antigen is unknown. One entry per CDR3 protein results from TCRdb running MiXCR on the reads. The repertoire consists of 8,500 or so distinct CDR3 sequences, with 25% to 30% occurring once and the leading ten covering roughly 8.7%. This specimen belongs to a study of liver allograft versus peripheral blood T cells. The wider study: Transplanted-liver T cell receptor repertoires were compared with recipients' peripheral blood repertoires. General study findings and limits: It was reported that the T cell receptor repertoires found inside liver allografts differed from those that were detected in peripheral blood.

The CDR3 sequence is 13 residues long. Trimming cost V 2 bases and J 5 bases, with 10 bases left between them. The germline V gene encodes CDR1 DFQATT and CDR2 SNEGSKA (reference sequence). The gene calls are TRBV20-1 and TRBJ1-5; D is unresolved. The sequence came from a human patient who had a liver transplant. Some T cells could come from the graft donor. The CDR3 nucleotides read TGCAGTGCTAGATTCGGCCGGGATCAGCCCCAGCATTTT. It codes for CSARFGRDQPQHF.